The rows below give T cell receptor beta chains drawn from one sample of a study of blood T cell repertoires in COVID-19. Sequenced by immunoSEQ multiplex PCR; TCRdb stores in-frame clones only, minus some. The repertoire holds 300,000 to 500,000 clones, with roughly 87% as singletons. Sequencing input: PBMCs or T cells enriched from blood (not recorded which). The source of these receptors is a woman aged 40 to 49 with acute COVID-19. CDR3s include the opening cysteine and the closing phenylalanine or tryptophan. Each record gives: V gene, D gene, J gene, clone size, CDR3 DNA, CDR3 protein. D genes are given only for firm matches. Not every row has a clone size; where given, it reads once, few, many or a size class.

TRBV7-2,NA,TRBJ2-5,NA,TGTGCCAGCAGCTTAGGGTCTTTGTGGTTGGCGACCCGGGGAGAGACCCAGTACTTC,CASSLGSLWLATRGETQYF
TRBV15,NA,TRBJ1-5,NA,TGTGCCACCAGCCCCCGGGGTGGGGGCTATAGCAATCAGCCCCAGCATTTT,CATSPRGGGYSNQPQHF
TRBV4-1,TRBD1,TRBJ2-3,NA,TGCGCCAGCAGCCTAGTAGGGGGCGATAAAGATACGCAGTATTTT,CASSLVGGDKDTQYF
TRBV27,NA,TRBJ1-2,NA,TGTGCCAGCAGTTCTACCAGGGTGGGTGGCTATGGCTACACCTTC,CASSSTRVGGYGYTF
TRBV30,NA,TRBJ2-2,NA,TGTGCCTGGGGAGAATTTCCCATCGGGGAGCTGTTTTTT,CAWGEFPIGELFF
TRBV5-1,NA,TRBJ1-1,NA,TGCGCCAGCAGCTTAGGCGAGGTCGGGACTGAAGCTTTCTTT,CASSLGEVGTEAFF
TRBV30,TRBD1,TRBJ1-3,NA,TGTGCCTGGAGTGGACAGGGGCACACCATATATTTT,CAWSGQGHTIYF
TRBV2,TRBD1,TRBJ2-5,once,TGTGCCAGCAGTGGGGACAGCCAAGAGACCCAGTACTTC,CASSGDSQETQYF
TRBV18,TRBD2,TRBJ2-1,NA,TGTGCCAGCTCACCCCGACTAGCGGGGGACGACAATGAGCAGTTCTTC,CASSPRLAGDDNEQFF
TRBV24-1,NA,TRBJ1-4,once,TGTGCCACCGCAGGGGTGGGCGAAAAACTGTTTTTT,CATAGVGEKLFF
TRBV2,TRBD1,TRBJ1-2,NA,TGTGCCAGCAGTTACTCCGGGACAGGGGGCTATGGCTACACCTTC,CASSYSGTGGYGYTF
TRBV25-1,TRBD1,TRBJ1-2,NA,TGTGCCAGCAGTGCCTCCGGGACAGGCTATGGCTACACCTTC,CASSASGTGYGYTF
TRBV21-1,NA,TRBJ2-5,NA,TGTGCCAGCAGCAAATTTACAGGGAAGGAGACCCAGTACTTC,CASSKFTGKETQYF
TRBV7-9,TRBD1,TRBJ1-2,NA,TGTGCCAGCAGCTTAGACAGGGGTAACTATGGCTACACCTTC,CASSLDRGNYGYTF
TRBV3-1/TRBV3-2,NA,TRBJ2-3,NA,TGTGCCAGCAGCCAAGGGCGGGTCACAGATACGCAGTATTTT,CASSQGRVTDTQYF